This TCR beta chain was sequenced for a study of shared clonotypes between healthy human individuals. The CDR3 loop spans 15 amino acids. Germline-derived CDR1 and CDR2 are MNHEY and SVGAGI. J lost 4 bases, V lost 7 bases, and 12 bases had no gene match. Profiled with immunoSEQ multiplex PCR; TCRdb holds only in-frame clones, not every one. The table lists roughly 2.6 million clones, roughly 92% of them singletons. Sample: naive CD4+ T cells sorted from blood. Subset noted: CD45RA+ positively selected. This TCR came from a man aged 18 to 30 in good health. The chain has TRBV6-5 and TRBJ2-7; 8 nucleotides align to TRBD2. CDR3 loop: CASNDGGGGLYEQYF. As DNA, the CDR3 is TGTGCCAGCAATGACGGGGGGGGAGGGCTTTACGAGCAGTACTTC.